The TCR beta chain under discussion was sequenced for a study of memory CD4+ T cells and cytomegalovirus serostatus. The data were produced by immunoSEQ multiplex PCR, yet TCRdb's version contains in-frame clones alone and is incomplete. Found here are about 82,000 clones, more than 70% of them singletons; the top ten hold around 0.75%. Single viable CD3+CD4+CD8-CD45RO+ cells were sorted as the memory CD4+ T cells. Germline-derived CDR1 and CDR2 are SGDLS and YYNGEE. V trimming: 9 bases; J trimming: 1 base; junction bases outside the gene matches: 5. CDR3 length: 14 residues. The clonotype was recovered from an adult in good health and CMV-seronegative. Input material: memory CD4+ T cells from blood. The rearrangement uses TRBV9 and TRBJ2-2; 8 bases match TRBD1. CDR3 residues: CATGGLLNTGELFF. The DNA of the CDR3 is TGTGCCACAGGGGGCCTATTGAACACCGGGGAGCTGTTTTTT.